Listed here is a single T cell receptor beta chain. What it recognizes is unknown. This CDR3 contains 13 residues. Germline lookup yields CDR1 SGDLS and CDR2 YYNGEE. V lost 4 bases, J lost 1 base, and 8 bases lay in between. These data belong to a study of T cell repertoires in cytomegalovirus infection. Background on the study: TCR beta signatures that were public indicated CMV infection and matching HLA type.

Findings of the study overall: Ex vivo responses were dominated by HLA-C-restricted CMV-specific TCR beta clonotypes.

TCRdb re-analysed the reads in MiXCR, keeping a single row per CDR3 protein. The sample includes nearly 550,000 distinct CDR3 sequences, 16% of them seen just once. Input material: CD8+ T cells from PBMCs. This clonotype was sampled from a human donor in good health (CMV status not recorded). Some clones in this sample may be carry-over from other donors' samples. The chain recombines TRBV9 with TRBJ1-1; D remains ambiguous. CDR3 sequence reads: CASSPNSNTEAFF. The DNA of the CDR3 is TGTGCCAGCAGCCCCAATTCGAACACTGAAGCTTTCTTT.